This TCR beta chain was profiled in a study of CD8+ T cells in alopecia areata (dated by TCRdb to the late 2010s). With regard to the full study: Treated patients were enrolled in an open-label pilot trial of oral tofacitinib, 5 to 10 mg twice daily, for moderate-to-severe alopecia areata. Patients stayed on tofacitinib for 6 to 18 months and then had 6 months of follow-up off drug so that delayed response and recurrence could be assessed. For the treated patients, the SALT score, which quantifies what percentage of scalp surface area is affected, served as the measure of disease severity. High-throughput TCRbeta sequencing was used to examine T cell clonal expansion in alopecia areata in both the C3H/HeJ mouse model and human patients. On the human side, TCRbeta sequencing was run on scalp tissue and on sorted CD4+ and CD8+ peripheral blood T cells from healthy controls and from alopecia areata patients with either patchy or totalis/universalis disease. Tofacitinib-treated patients had biopsies at baseline and at 4 and 24 weeks of treatment, with a later scalp biopsy in several patients. Scalp clonality was compared across normal scalp (n=4), patchy alopecia areata scalp (n=8), and alopecia totalis/universalis scalp (n=8). RNA was obtained with the PAXgene miRNA kit for fixed scalp, the miRNeasy kit for PBMCs, and the RNeasy kit for mouse skin. TCRbeta CDR3 regions were amplified by immunoSEQ multiplex PCR using 35 Vbeta forward and 13 Jbeta reverse primers.

Explained via the paper, the time point label denotes: less than 25 weeks on oral tofacitinib. The treatment or condition tag for this specimen amounts to: oral pan-JAK inhibitor, 5-10 mg twice daily. Lesional scalp punch biopsies and peripheral blood were collected from alopecia areata patients. PBMCs were isolated by density centrifugation and stained for CD3, CD4 and CD8, after which CD4+ and CD8+ T cells were sorted on a FACSAria. Overall results and qualifications from the work: Many expanded lesional clones persisted in scalp and blood during tofacitinib treatment, which may partly explain relapse after stopping treatment. Scalp clonality and the number of expanded CD8+ clones among the top 100 scalp clones were significantly decreased by tofacitinib. Scalp TCR repertoire analysis is complicated because resident alphabeta T cells in normal human skin are also sequenced, whereas mouse skin is dominated by gammadelta T cells. Because the treated cohort was small and included a single nonresponder, larger studies are needed to assess links between baseline CD8+ expansion and response. Shared TCR sequences between patients were less evident than in mice, which may be partly attributable to HLA diversity in the patient population. Higher clonality and more expanded CD8+ clones were observed in lesional scalp than in normal scalp, particularly in alopecia totalis/universalis, a finding suggestive of antigenic drive.

Library prep was done by the immunoSEQ multiplex PCR assay. RNA was extracted from all samples and reverse transcribed into cDNA, which served as template for TCR sequencing. SuperScript III was used to make first-strand cDNA, primed with a 2:1 mix of oligo-dT and random hexamers. A synthetic immune receptor repertoire was used to measure amplification bias, and any remaining bias was corrected computationally. The paper's data handling went like this. Raw reads were preprocessed for error removal, and CDR3 was defined according to IMGT conventions as running from the conserved cysteine to phenylalanine. Clonality was computed as 1 minus the Shannon entropy, with the entropy normalized by log2 of the number of productive unique TCRs. Whether each scalp clone was CD4 or CD8 was inferred by checking scalp TCRbeta sequences against the CD4 and CD8 repertoires from sorted blood. Here the immuneACCESS table is served through TCRdb, limited to in-frame sequences with V and J called. Missing clones are a known gap in these copies; in checked studies unresolved V genes cover under half, and the rest lacks a known reason. That table is the source of V, J and clone size, and D and trimming were worked out from the DNA. Recorded for this sample are fewer than 350,000 clones; about three fifths of them occurred a single time. Together, the top ten hold around 1.8% of the sample.

From a lookup of the germline V gene, CDR1 and CDR2 are SQVTM and ANQGSEA. V gives up 4 bases and J gives up 0 bases, and the segment between their germline ends measures 10 bases. The CDR3 holds 13 amino acids from the cysteine to the phenylalanine. The sequence is cut down to CDR3 DNA, 39 bases in frame from base 1. This clone was found a few times. The specificity of this receptor is unknown. No base quality information exists; no much larger clone differs at one position. This clonotype was obtained from a human donor with alopecia areata. The specimen was CD4+ T cells sorted from blood, collected at week 24, from a patient treated with tofacitinib. The chain couples TRBV29-1 to TRBJ2-7; too little of a D gene remains to name it. The nucleotide sequence is given as TGCAGCGTTGGGTCAGAGGTCTCCTACGAGCAGTACTTC. This translates into CSVGSEVSYEQYF.